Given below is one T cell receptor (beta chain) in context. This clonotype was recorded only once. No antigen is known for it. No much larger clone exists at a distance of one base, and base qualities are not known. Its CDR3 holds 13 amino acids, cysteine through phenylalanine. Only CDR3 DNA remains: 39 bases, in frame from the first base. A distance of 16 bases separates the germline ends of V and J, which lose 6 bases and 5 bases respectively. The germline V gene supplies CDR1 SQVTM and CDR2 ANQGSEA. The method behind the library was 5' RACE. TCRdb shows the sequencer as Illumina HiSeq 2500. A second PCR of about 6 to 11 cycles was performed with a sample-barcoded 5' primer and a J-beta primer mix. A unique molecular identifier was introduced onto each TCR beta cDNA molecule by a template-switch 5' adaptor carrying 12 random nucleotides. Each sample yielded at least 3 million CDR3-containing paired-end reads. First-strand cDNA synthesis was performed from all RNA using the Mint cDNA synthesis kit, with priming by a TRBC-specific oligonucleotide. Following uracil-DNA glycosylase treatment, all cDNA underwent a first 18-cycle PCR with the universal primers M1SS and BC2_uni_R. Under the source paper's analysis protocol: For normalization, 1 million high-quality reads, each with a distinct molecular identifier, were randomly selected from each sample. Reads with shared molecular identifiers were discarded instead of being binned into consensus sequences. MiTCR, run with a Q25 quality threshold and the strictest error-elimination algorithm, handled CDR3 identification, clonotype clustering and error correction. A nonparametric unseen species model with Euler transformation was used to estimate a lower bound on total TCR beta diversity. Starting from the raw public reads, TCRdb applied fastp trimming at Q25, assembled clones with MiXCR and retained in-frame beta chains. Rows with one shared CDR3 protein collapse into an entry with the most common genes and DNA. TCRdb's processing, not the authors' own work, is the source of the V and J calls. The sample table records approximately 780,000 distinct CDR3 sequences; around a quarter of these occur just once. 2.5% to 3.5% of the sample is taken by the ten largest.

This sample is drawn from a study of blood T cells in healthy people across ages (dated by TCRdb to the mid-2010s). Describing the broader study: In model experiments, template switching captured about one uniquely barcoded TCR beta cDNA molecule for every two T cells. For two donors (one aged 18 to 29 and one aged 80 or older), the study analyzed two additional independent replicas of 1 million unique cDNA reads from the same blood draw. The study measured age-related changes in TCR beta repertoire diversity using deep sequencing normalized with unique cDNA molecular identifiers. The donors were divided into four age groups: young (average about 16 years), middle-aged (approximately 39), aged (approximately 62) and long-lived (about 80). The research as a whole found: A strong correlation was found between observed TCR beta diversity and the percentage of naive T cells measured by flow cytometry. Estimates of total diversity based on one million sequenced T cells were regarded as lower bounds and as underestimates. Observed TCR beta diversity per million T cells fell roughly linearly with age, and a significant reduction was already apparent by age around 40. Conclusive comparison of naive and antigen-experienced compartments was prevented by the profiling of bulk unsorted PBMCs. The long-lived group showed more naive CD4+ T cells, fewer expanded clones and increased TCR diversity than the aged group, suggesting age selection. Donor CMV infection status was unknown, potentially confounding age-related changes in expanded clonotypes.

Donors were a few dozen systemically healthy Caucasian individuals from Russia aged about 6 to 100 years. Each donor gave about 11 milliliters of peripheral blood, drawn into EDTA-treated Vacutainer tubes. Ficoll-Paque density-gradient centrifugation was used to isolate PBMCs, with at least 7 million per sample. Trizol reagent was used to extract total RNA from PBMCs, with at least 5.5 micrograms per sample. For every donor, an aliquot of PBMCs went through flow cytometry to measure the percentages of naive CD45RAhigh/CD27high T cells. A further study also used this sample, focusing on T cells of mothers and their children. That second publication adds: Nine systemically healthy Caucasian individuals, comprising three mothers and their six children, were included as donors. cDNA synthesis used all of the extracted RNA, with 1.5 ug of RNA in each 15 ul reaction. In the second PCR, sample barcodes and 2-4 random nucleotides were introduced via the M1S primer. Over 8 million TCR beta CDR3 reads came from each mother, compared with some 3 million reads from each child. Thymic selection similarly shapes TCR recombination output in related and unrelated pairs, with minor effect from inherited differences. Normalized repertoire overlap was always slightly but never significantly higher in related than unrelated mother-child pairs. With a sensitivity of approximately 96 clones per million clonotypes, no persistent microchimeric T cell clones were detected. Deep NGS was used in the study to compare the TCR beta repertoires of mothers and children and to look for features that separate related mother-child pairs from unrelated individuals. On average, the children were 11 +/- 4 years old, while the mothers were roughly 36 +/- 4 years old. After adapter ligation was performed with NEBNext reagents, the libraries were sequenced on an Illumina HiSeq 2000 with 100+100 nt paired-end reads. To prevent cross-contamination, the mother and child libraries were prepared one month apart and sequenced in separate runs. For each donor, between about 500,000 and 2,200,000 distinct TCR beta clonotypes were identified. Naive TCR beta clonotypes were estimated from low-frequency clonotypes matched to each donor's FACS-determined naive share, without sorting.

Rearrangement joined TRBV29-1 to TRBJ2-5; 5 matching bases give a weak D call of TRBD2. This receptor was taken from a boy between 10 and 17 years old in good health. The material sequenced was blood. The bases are TGCAGCGTGGGGAGCTACACCAGCGAGACCCAGTACTTC. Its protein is CSVGSYTSETQYF.